This is a list of T cell receptor beta chains from one sample in a study of CD8 T cells in Susac syndrome. TCRdb reprocessed the immunoSEQ multiplex PCR reads via MiXCR and lists one record per CDR3 protein. The sample shows a few hundred thousand distinct CDR3 sequences, approximately 85% of them seen only once. Sequencing was carried out using CD8+ T cells from PBMCs. Every receptor here comes from a human donor with multiple sclerosis. The CDR3 runs from the conserved cysteine through the conserved F or W. D genes are given only for firm matches. Size is omitted from some rows. Given values are once, few, many or a class for expanded clones.

D: NA
V: TRBV4-1
size: NA
CDR3: CASSQWGPGNTIYF

D: TRBD1
V: TRBV15
size: NA
CDR3: CATSRGTGGSGEQYF

D: NA
V: TRBV5-1
size: NA
CDR3: CASNKGENTEAFF

D: NA
V: TRBV6-6
size: once
CDR3: CASNPGPVIGQYF

D: NA
V: TRBV20-1
size: NA
CDR3: CSGRRSAYQETQYF

D: TRBD1
V: TRBV3-1
size: NA
CDR3: CASSDGQANTEAFF

D: TRBD1
V: TRBV30
size: NA
CDR3: CAWGQGISNYGYTF

D: NA
V: TRBV5-1
size: NA
CDR3: CASSLDQGFNEQYF

D: TRBD1
V: TRBV7-9
size: once
CDR3: CASSGRQGVSYNSPLHF

D: NA
V: TRBV7-2
size: NA
CDR3: CASSLGYAEQFF

D: TRBD1
V: TRBV30
size: NA
CDR3: CAWRGQAGSFNYGYTF

D: NA
V: TRBV14
size: NA
CDR3: CASSWTARGEKLFF

D: TRBD1
V: TRBV27
size: NA
CDR3: CASSPLTQGAFYGYTF

D: NA
V: TRBV6-2/TRBV6-3
size: few
CDR3: CASSYPGGGEQYF

D: TRBD1
V: TRBV20-1
size: NA
CDR3: CSAREGLGTARNRLGAKNIQYF

D: TRBD1
V: TRBV6-4
size: NA
CDR3: CASSPGTGDHNEQFF

D: TRBD1
V: TRBV28
size: NA
CDR3: CASSLLPGGVSRGYTF

D: NA
V: TRBV7-9
size: NA
CDR3: CASSLFDFGGSERYGYTF

D: NA
V: TRBV29-1
size: NA
CDR3: CSVGPGESNEQFF

D: TRBD1
V: TRBV20-1
size: once
CDR3: CSAPLGRGRTEAFF

D: NA
V: TRBV19
size: NA
CDR3: CASSIGPELGEAFF

D: NA
V: TRBV11-2
size: NA
CDR3: CASSFGVVANEKLFF

D: TRBD1
V: TRBV6-1
size: NA
CDR3: CASIWDRGTEAFF

D: NA
V: TRBV12-3/TRBV12-4
size: many
CDR3: CASSFGSSNEQYF

D: TRBD2
V: TRBV10-3
size: NA
CDR3: CAISGVAGSARPALNEQYF

D: TRBD2
V: TRBV28
size: NA
CDR3: CASSLFSGRTYNEQFF

D: TRBD1
V: TRBV27
size: NA
CDR3: CASSPGTGGTQPQHF

D: TRBD2
V: TRBV27
size: NA
CDR3: CARGLAGVQTQYF

D: NA
V: TRBV29-1
size: NA
CDR3: CSVVYGEKLFF

D: TRBD1
V: TRBV6-1
size: NA
CDR3: CASSEWDREDTQYF

D: NA
V: TRBV29-1
size: NA
CDR3: CSVEGQAEYEQYF

D: NA
V: TRBV2
size: NA
CDR3: CASSEAGGIGRHGYTF

D: TRBD1
V: TRBV20-1
size: NA
CDR3: CSAGDRVIDEQFF

D: NA
V: TRBV6-2/TRBV6-3
size: NA
CDR3: CASSGRSNQPQHF

D: NA
V: TRBV6-4
size: NA
CDR3: CASSDESVDEQFF

D: TRBD2
V: TRBV3-1
size: NA
CDR3: CASSHRPGAGEQETQYF

D: NA
V: TRBV7-6
size: NA
CDR3: CASSLMLANEQFF

D: TRBD2
V: TRBV10-2
size: NA
CDR3: CASSEYETSIDEQFF